This TCR beta chain was obtained from a study of shared clonotypes between healthy human individuals. Unsorted samples drew genomic DNA from some 82 million PBMCs. The assay was run at deep level. Bulk PBMC genomic DNA spanned ten immunoSEQ deep plates. The method was immunoSEQ multiplex PCR; TCRdb's version includes in-frame clones alone and lacks a portion of them. The repertoire has fewer than 600,000 clones, roughly four fifths of them found once; the top ten carry more than 10%. In germline, CDR1 is SSHAT, CDR2 FNYEAQ (reference sequence). CDR3 length: 15 residues. This clone was found many times. A junction end diverges from the germline sequence, so it may reflect a read error.

The rearrangement links TRBV7-7 to TRBJ2-5; 11 positions match TRBD1. The sequence was collected from a woman in her 40s in good health. Some clones in this sample may be carry-over from other donors' samples. Sequencing used PBMCs. CDR3 nucleotide sequence: TGTGCTAGCAGCTTAGGGACAGGGGGACTGGAGACCCAGTACTTC. It encodes CASSLGTGGLETQYF. Filled out from reference TRBV7-7 and TRBJ2-5, the complete variable domain reads GAGVSQSPRYKVTKRGQDVTLRCDPISSHATLYWYQQALGQGPEFLTYFNYEAQPDKSGLPSDRFSAERPEGSISTLTIQRTEQRDSAMYRCASSLGTGGLETQYFGPGTRLLVL.